This T cell receptor (beta chain) was identified in a study of blood T cell repertoires in COVID-19. Germline loops: CDR1 SGHDN, CDR2 FVKESK. V lost 4 bases and J 3 bases, leaving 10 bases between the germline ends. The CDR3 is 13 residues long. Profiling relied on immunoSEQ multiplex PCR, and the TCRdb table lists in-frame clones only, not all of them. The data contain 380,000 or so clones, less than 90% of them singletons. The J gene is TRBJ2-7, the V gene TRBV14, with unresolved D. Source material: peripheral blood. The TCR originated in a woman aged 55-69 years with COVID-19, enrolled during active disease. CDR3 sequence (DNA): TGTGCCAGCAGCCCTTTAAACGGCTACGAGCAGTACTTC. It encodes CASSPLNGYEQYF.